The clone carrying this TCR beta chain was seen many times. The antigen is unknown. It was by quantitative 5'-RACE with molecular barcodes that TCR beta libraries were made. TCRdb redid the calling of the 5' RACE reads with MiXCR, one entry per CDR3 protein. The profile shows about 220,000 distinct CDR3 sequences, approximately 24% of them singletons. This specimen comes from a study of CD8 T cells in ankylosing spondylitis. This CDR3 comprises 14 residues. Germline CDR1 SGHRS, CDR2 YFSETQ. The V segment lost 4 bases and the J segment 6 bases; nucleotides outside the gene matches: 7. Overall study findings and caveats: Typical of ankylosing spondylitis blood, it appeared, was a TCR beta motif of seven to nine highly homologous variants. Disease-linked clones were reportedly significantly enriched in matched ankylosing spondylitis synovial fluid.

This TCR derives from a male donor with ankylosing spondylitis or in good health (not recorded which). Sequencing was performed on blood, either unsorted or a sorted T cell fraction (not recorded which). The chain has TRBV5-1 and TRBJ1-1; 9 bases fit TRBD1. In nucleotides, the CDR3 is TGCGCCAGCAGCGAACAGGGGGCTGGTGCTGAAGCTTTCTTT. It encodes CASSEQGAGAEAFF.